One sample yielded the 8 T cell receptor beta chains listed below, sequenced in a study of blood T cell repertoires in COVID-19. This table comes from immunoSEQ multiplex PCR, and its TCRdb copy is limited to in-frame clones, with some not included. The sample holds 300,000 to 350,000 clones, about 87% seen once. Sequencing was performed on peripheral blood. Receptors were obtained from a man younger than 40 with COVID-19, enrolled during active disease.

This chain joins TRBV9 and TRBJ2-7; possible D gene TRBD2, 6 bases. V lost 0 bases and J 0 bases, leaving 10 bases between the germline ends. This CDR3 comprises 15 residues. CDR1 and CDR2 from the germline V gene are SGDLS and YYNGEE. For the CDR3, the DNA is TGTGCCAGCAGCGTAGGGGTAGCGGCCTCCTACGAGCAGTACTTC. This encodes CASSVGVAASYEQYF.

The chain combines TRBV11-2 with TRBJ2-3; D gene unclear. V dropped 5 bases and J dropped 0 bases, with 15 bases sitting between them. This CDR3 comprises 16 residues. CDR1 is SGHAT, CDR2 FQNNGV, per germline. The CDR3, as DNA: TGTGCCAGCAGCCTTAATTCTCAGATTAGCACAGATACGCAGTATTTT. Translating gives CASSLNSQISTDTQYF.

The chain links TRBV7-2 to TRBJ2-1, with 9 bases lining up with TRBD2. This CDR3 region has 16 residues. Germline V gene lookup returns CDR1 SGHTA and CDR2 FQGNSA. With V trimmed by 0 bases and J by 10 bases, 10 bases remained unmatched. As DNA, the CDR3 is TGTGCCAGCAGCTTAGCGCGGCAAGCGGGGGGTGGGGAGCAGTTCTTC. As protein: CASSLARQAGGGEQFF. Supplemented by reference TRBV7-2 and TRBJ2-1, the full variable domain reads GAGVSQSPSNKVTEKGKDVELRCDPISGHTALYWYRQSLGQGLEFLIYFQGNSAPDKSGLPSDRFSAERTGGSVSTLTIQRTQQEDSAVYLCASSLARQAGGGEQFFGPGTRLTVL.

DNA for the CDR3: TGTGCCAGTAGTATGAACAGGGTGACTACCGGGGAGCTGTTTTTT. It is translated as CASSMNRVTTGELFF. The rearrangement joins TRBV19 to TRBJ2-2, with a tentative D call TRBD1 (6 bases). V dropped 3 bases and J dropped 5 bases, with 13 bases sitting between them. The germline V gene encodes CDR1 LNHDA and CDR2 SQIVND (reference sequence). This CDR3 has 15 residues.

V usage is TRBV7-3 and J usage is TRBJ2-5, with D perhaps matching TRBD2 (5 bases). This CDR3 region has 14 residues. Germline V CDR1 and CDR2: SGHTA, FQGTGA. V gave up 5 bases and J gave up 1 base, with 11 bases separating them. As DNA, the CDR3 is TGTGCCAGCAGCCCCCAAGGAGGCCAAGAGACCCAGTACTTC. Its protein product is CASSPQGGQETQYF. Drawing the rest from reference TRBV7-3 and TRBJ2-5, the complete variable domain is GAGVSQTPSNKVTEKGKYVELRCDPISGHTALYWYRQSLGQGPEFLIYFQGTGAADDSGLPNDRFFAVRPEGSVSTLKIQRTERGDSAVYLCASSPQGGQETQYFGPGTRLLVL.

The chain has TRBV11-2 and TRBJ1-4; D unclear. The CDR3 length is 14 residues. Germline CDR1 is SGHAT and CDR2 is FQNNGV. V lost 1 base and J 7 bases, leaving 10 bases between the germline ends. CDR3 region: CASSLALTGEKLFF. CDR3 in DNA: TGTGCCAGCAGCTTAGCCCTGACGGGTGAAAAACTGTTTTTT.

The rearrangement uses TRBV5-4 and TRBJ1-3; 9 bases are shared with TRBD1. CDR1 and CDR2 (germline): SGHNT, YYREEE (reference sequence). V trimming: 0 bases; J trimming: 2 bases; junction bases outside the gene matches: 0. The CDR3 covers 15 residues. The CDR3 protein is CASSLGDRAGNTIYF. CDR3 coding DNA: TGTGCCAGCAGCTTGGGGGACAGGGCTGGAAACACCATATATTTT.

This chain links TRBV11-2 with TRBJ1-5; D gene uncertain. Germline V gene lookup returns CDR1 SGHAT and CDR2 FQNNGV. V was trimmed by 5 bases and J by 3 bases, leaving 8 bases between them. This CDR3 spans 13 amino acids. The CDR3 DNA reads TGTGCCAGCAGCGCGGGAGACAATCAGCCCCAGCATTTT. Translated, it gives CASSAGDNQPQHF.